Listed below are T cell receptor beta chains from one sample, sequenced in a study of blood T cell repertoires in COVID-19. Assay used: immunoSEQ multiplex PCR; TCRdb lists only in-frame clones, some missing. The sample yields approximately 490,000 clones, 75% to 90% seen once. Sequencing input: PBMCs or T cells enriched from blood (not recorded which). These receptors came from a woman under 30 who had recovered from COVID-19. The CDR3 runs from the conserved cysteine through the conserved F or W. The D gene is left open where the match is weak. Size is omitted from some rows. Given values are once, few, many or a class for expanded clones.

V gene	clone size	D gene	J gene	CDR3 protein	CDR3 DNA
TRBV18	NA	TRBD1	TRBJ1-4	CASSPWTGTNEKLFF	TGTGCCAGCTCACCCTGGACAGGGACTAATGAAAAACTGTTTTTT
TRBV5-1	NA	TRBD1	TRBJ1-1	CASSRQGDRTFF	TGCGCCAGCAGCCGACAGGGTGACAGGACTTTCTTT
TRBV2	NA	NA	TRBJ2-3	CASRRSRVTDTQYF	TGTGCCAGCAGGCGATCCCGAGTAACAGATACGCAGTATTTT
TRBV2	NA	TRBD1	TRBJ1-5	CASNPTGGFNQPQHF	TGTGCCAGCAACCCGACAGGGGGTTTCAATCAGCCCCAGCATTTT
TRBV19	NA	NA	TRBJ2-3	CASSIAPSGWSTDTQYF	TGTGCCAGTAGTATAGCCCCCAGCGGATGGAGCACAGATACGCAGTATTTT
TRBV2	NA	NA	TRBJ2-3	CASDWEADTQYF	TGTGCCTCGGACTGGGAGGCAGATACGCAGTATTTT
TRBV7-9	NA	TRBD1	TRBJ2-2	CASSSNRGRAGELFF	TGTGCCAGCAGCTCCAACAGGGGTCGGGCCGGGGAGCTGTTTTTT
TRBV6-5	NA	NA	TRBJ2-3	CATPTGGADTQYF	TGTGCCACTCCGACGGGGGGCGCAGATACGCAGTATTTT
TRBV30	NA	NA	TRBJ1-2	CAWSVQTGRQGYTF	TGTGCCTGGAGTGTACAAACAGGGCGGCAGGGCTACACCTTC
TRBV12-5	NA	NA	TRBJ1-2	CASGLVLGAGTGYGYTF	TGTGCTAGTGGTTTGGTATTAGGGGCAGGAACTGGTTATGGCTACACCTTC
TRBV4-1	NA	TRBD1	TRBJ2-6	CASSRTGTGGSGANVLTF	TGCGCCAGCAGCCGAACCGGGACAGGGGGCAGTGGGGCCAACGTCCTGACTTTC
TRBV4-2	NA	NA	TRBJ1-2	CASSSLPSGPYGYTF	TGTGCCAGCAGCTCTCTCCCCTCAGGGCCCTATGGCTACACCTTC
TRBV18	NA	NA	TRBJ1-3	CASSGGPSGNTIYF	TGTGCCAGCTCAGGAGGGCCCTCTGGAAACACCATATATTTT
TRBV5-1	NA	TRBD1	TRBJ2-1	CASSLVGQGGDEQFF	TGCGCCAGCAGCTTGGTCGGACAGGGGGGCGATGAGCAGTTCTTC
TRBV18	NA	TRBD1	TRBJ2-1	CASSHTRDRINEQFF	TGTGCCAGCTCACACACCCGGGACAGAATCAATGAGCAGTTCTTC
TRBV2	NA	NA	TRBJ1-3	CASSEWLNSGNTIYF	TGTGCCAGCAGTGAATGGCTGAACTCTGGAAACACCATATATTTT
TRBV2	once	NA	TRBJ2-1	CASIYSLPYNEQFF	TGTGCCAGCATCTACAGCCTTCCCTACAATGAGCAGTTCTTC
TRBV4-1	few	NA	TRBJ2-7	CASSQDGGYEQYF	TGCGCCAGCAGCCAAGATGGAGGCTACGAGCAGTACTTC
TRBV2	once	NA	TRBJ2-3	CASRSGHLSTDTQYF	TGTGCCAGCAGATCCGGACACCTGAGCACAGATACGCAGTATTTT
TRBV6-6	NA	NA	TRBJ2-7	CASSRPGSDEQYF	TGTGCCAGCAGCCGACCAGGGTCGGACGAGCAGTACTTC
TRBV6-5	NA	NA	TRBJ1-4	CASSYRGDEKLFF	TGTGCCAGCAGTTACAGGGGCGATGAAAAACTGTTTTTT
TRBV7-2	NA	TRBD1	TRBJ1-1	CASRYTGGRGTEAFF	TGTGCCAGCAGATACACAGGGGGCCGGGGCACTGAAGCTTTCTTT
TRBV4-1	NA	TRBD2	TRBJ2-1	CASSQDAGGDEQFF	TGCGCCAGCAGCCAAGATGCGGGGGGCGATGAGCAGTTCTTC
TRBV9	NA	NA	TRBJ1-1	CASSVEGEYTEAFF	TGTGCCAGCAGCGTAGAGGGAGAGTACACTGAAGCTTTCTTT
TRBV11-2	NA	NA	TRBJ2-7	CASSLVRVPYEQYF	TGTGCCAGCAGCTTAGTTCGCGTTCCCTACGAGCAGTACTTC
TRBV14	NA	TRBD2	TRBJ2-1	CASTSSGGAPYNEQFF	TGTGCCAGCACCTCAAGCGGGGGGGCCCCCTACAATGAGCAGTTCTTC
TRBV4-1	once	NA	TRBJ2-1	CASSPRGTSYNEQFF	TGCGCCAGCAGCCCGAGGGGGACCTCCTACAATGAGCAGTTCTTC
TRBV12-5	NA	NA	TRBJ1-5	CASGSSNQPQHF	TGTGCTAGTGGTTCGTCTAATCAGCCCCAGCATTTT
TRBV13	NA	TRBD1	TRBJ1-6	CASSPPTGVHSPLHF	TGTGCCAGCAGCCCCCCGACAGGGGTACACTCACCCCTCCACTTT
TRBV7-9	NA	NA	TRBJ2-7	CASSREGAYEQYF	TGTGCCAGCAGTAGAGAAGGGGCTTACGAGCAGTACTTC
TRBV28	NA	NA	TRBJ1-4	CASSKAGRVNEKLFF	TGTGCCAGCAGTAAGGCAGGGAGGGTTAATGAAAAACTGTTTTTT
TRBV5-1	NA	TRBD2	TRBJ2-3	CASRDSGGAEADTQYF	TGCGCCAGCAGAGATAGCGGGGGGGCCGAGGCAGATACGCAGTATTTT
TRBV7-9	NA	NA	TRBJ2-3	CASNPTTDTQYF	TGTGCCAGCAACCCTACCACAGATACGCAGTATTTT
TRBV2	NA	NA	TRBJ2-5	CASTTAFEGHSKRAQYF	TGTGCCAGCACCACGGCCTTCGAAGGACACTCCAAGCGGGCCCAGTACTTC
TRBV3-1/TRBV3-2	NA	TRBD2	TRBJ2-1	CASSLRSGGARKFF	TGTGCCAGCAGCCTTCGTAGCGGGGGGGCCAGGAAGTTCTTC
TRBV7-3	few	TRBD1	TRBJ1-5	CASTPGTGNQPQHF	TGTGCCAGCACCCCCGGGACAGGTAATCAGCCCCAGCATTTT
TRBV10-3	NA	NA	TRBJ1-1	CAISVGYLTEAFF	TGTGCCATCAGTGTCGGGTATTTGACTGAAGCTTTCTTT
TRBV5-5	NA	TRBD2	TRBJ2-3	CASRTAGLAVSTDTQYF	TGTGCCAGCAGGACCGCGGGACTAGCGGTTAGCACAGATACGCAGTATTTT
TRBV20-1	NA	NA	TRBJ1-2	CSASTEAPVGGYTF	TGCAGTGCTAGTACGGAGGCTCCCGTGGGGGGCTACACCTTC
TRBV5-1	NA	NA	TRBJ2-1	CASSSVHEQFF	TGCGCCAGCAGCTCAGTCCATGAGCAGTTCTTC
TRBV30	NA	TRBD2	TRBJ2-3	CAWSFPGLAGGKDTQYF	TGTGCCTGGAGTTTCCCGGGACTAGCGGGGGGGAAAGATACGCAGTATTTT
TRBV15	NA	NA	TRBJ2-2	CATSSVRDIWETNTGELFF	TGTGCCACCAGCAGCGTAAGGGACATTTGGGAGACGAACACCGGGGAGCTGTTTTTT
TRBV28	NA	NA	TRBJ1-1	CASSLLARPEAFF	TGTGCCAGCAGTTTATTAGCGCGCCCTGAAGCTTTCTTT